This TCR beta chain was retrieved from a study of cytomegalovirus exposure and HLA in healthy donors. Study-level findings and limits: Later, an analysis found that common viral pathogens appeared to be linked with several of the most significant clusters. In vitro testing confirmed a few CMV-associated chains as specific for CMV antigens. According to an earlier analysis, most TCR beta V segments yielded productive rearrangements about 87% or about 30% of the time.

CDR1 is LNHDA, CDR2 SQIVND, per germline (reference sequence). Deletions cut 8 bases from V and 4 bases from J, with 18 bases between. The CDR3 consists of 15 residues. As for this clone: Its target is unknown.

The PCR contained 60 Vbeta and 13 Jbeta primers. The data were produced by immunoSEQ multiplex PCR, yet TCRdb's version contains in-frame clones alone and is incomplete. Recorded for this sample: about 40,000 clones. The sample consisted of PBMCs. This receptor was taken from a young man in good health and CMV-seronegative. The chain joins TRBV19 to TRBJ2-1, with a possible D match to TRBD2 (6 bases). The CDR3 DNA sequence: TGTGCCAGTTCCGCCAGGGTAGCGGATTACAATGAGCAGTTCTTC. It codes for CASSARVADYNEQFF.